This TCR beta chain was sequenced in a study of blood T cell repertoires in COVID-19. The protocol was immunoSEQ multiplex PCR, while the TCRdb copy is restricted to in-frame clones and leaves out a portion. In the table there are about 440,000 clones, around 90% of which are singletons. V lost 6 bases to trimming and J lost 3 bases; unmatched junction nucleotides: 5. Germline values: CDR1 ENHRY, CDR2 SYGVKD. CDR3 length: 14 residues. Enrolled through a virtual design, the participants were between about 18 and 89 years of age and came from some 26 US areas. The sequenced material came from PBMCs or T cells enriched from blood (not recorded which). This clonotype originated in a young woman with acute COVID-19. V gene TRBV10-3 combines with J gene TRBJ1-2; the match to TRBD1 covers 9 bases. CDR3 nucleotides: TGTGCCATCAGGAGACAGGGGGAGGACTATGGCTACACCTTC. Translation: CAIRRQGEDYGYTF.